The next 23 T cell receptor beta chains were all read from a single sample in a study of T cell changes during pregnancy in multiple sclerosis. Clones were sequenced by immunoSEQ multiplex PCR, and TCRdb holds only the in-frame ones, with some missing. The sample has around 30,000 clones, 89% seen once; the top ten hold about 10%. Source: CD8+ T cells from peripheral blood mononuclear cells, taken in the second trimester of pregnancy. The receptors were gathered from a female donor with multiple sclerosis, enrolled in a pregnancy study.

This chain uses TRBV28 with TRBJ2-3, with TRBD2 matching 8 bases. The CDR3 consists of 18 residues. The germline CDR1 and CDR2 sequences are MDHEN and SYDVKM. V lost 6 bases, J lost 1 base, and 15 bases stayed unmatched. CDR3 sequence (DNA): TGTGCCAGCAGGATGGCAGGGACTAGTGTCGAGGGCACAGATACGCAGTATTTT. As protein: CASRMAGTSVEGTDTQYF.

The chain is built from TRBV25-1 and TRBJ2-7, with 8 bases fitting TRBD1. This CDR3 contains 16 residues. The trim removed 6 bases at V and 3 bases at J, leaving 13 bases unmatched. Germline-derived CDR1 and CDR2 are MGHDK and SYGVNS. In nucleotides, the CDR3 is TGTGCCAGCAGGGGGAACGGACAGGGTGGGATCTACGAGCAGTACTTC. Translation: CASRGNGQGGIYEQYF.

The genes are TRBV2 and TRBJ1-5; 8 nucleotides agree with TRBD1. The CDR3 has 14 amino acids. V lost 6 bases and J lost 5; bases outside the gene matches: 6. Looked up from germline, CDR1 is SNHLY and CDR2 is FYNNEI. CDR3 sequence (DNA): TGTGCCAGCAGGGTTGACAGGGGTCATCAGCCCCAGCATTTT. This gives the protein CASRVDRGHQPQHF.

The CDR3 sequence: CASRAWAGSTEAFF. The CDR3 bases are TGCGCCAGCAGGGCTTGGGCCGGGAGCACTGAAGCTTTCTTT. The chain recombines TRBV10-2 with TRBJ1-1, with D hard to call. Germline CDR1 WSHSY, CDR2 SAAADI. Trimming shortened V by 6 bases and J by 4 bases, and 15 bases separated the two germline ends. There are 14 residues in the CDR3.

The chain combines TRBV11-2 with TRBJ2-7; TRBD1 matches 11 bases. V lost 6 bases and J lost 3; bases outside the gene matches: 4. This CDR3 spans 14 amino acids. Looked up from germline, CDR1 is SGHAT and CDR2 is FQNNGV. DNA for the CDR3: TGTGCCAGCAGTCCGGGACAGGGGGACTACGAGCAGTACTTC. Encoded protein: CASSPGQGDYEQYF.

The rearrangement joins TRBV4-1 to TRBJ2-5, with 8 bases that match TRBD2. V lost 0 bases, J lost 4 bases, and 16 bases stayed unmatched. Germline CDR1 is MGHRA and CDR2 is YSYEKL. The CDR3 extends over 19 amino acids. The CDR3 nucleotides read TGCGCCAGCAGCCAAGAAGGGGGACCGGGACTAGGGGATCCAGAGACCCAGTACTTC. As protein: CASSQEGGPGLGDPETQYF.

The count of this clone is one. The chain has TRBV19 and TRBJ2-1, with 9 bases that match TRBD2. The junction had 7 bases not matched to a gene; V was cut back by 6 bases and J by 7 bases. Looked up from germline, CDR1 is LNHDA and CDR2 is SQIVND (reference sequence). The CDR3 spans 14 residues. Here the CDR3 reads CASRVSGSSNEQFF. In DNA, the CDR3 is TGTGCCAGTAGGGTTAGCGGGAGTAGTAATGAGCAGTTCTTC.

V and J are TRBV9 and TRBJ2-3, with TRBD2 identical over 8 bases. J gave up 3 bases and V 4 bases, and 7 bases lay outside the gene matches. The CDR3 has 15 residues. Germline V gene sequence: CDR1 SGDLS, CDR2 YYNGEE. This chain's CDR3 is CASSLGTSLTDTQYF. In nucleotides, the CDR3 is TGTGCCAGCAGCCTAGGGACTAGTCTAACAGATACGCAGTATTTT.

The gene calls are TRBV19 and TRBJ2-3; TRBD1 matches at 12 bases. The CDR3 spans 16 residues. Trimming removed 7 bases from V and 2 bases from J; junction bases left unmatched: 7. CDR1 and CDR2 (germline): LNHDA, SQIVND (reference sequence). The CDR3 DNA reads TGTGCCAGTACCTCCCGGGACAGGGGGCCCACAGATACGCAGTATTTT. Translating it yields CASTSRDRGPTDTQYF.

The table lists this clone with a few counts. The genes are TRBV9 and TRBJ2-7; a weak D match, TRBD1 (6 bases). The CDR3 loop spans 16 amino acids. Between the trimmed V and J ends, which lost 2 bases and 2 bases, there was a span of 17 bases. Per the germline V gene, CDR1 is SGDLS and CDR2 is YYNGEE. CDR3 in amino acids: CASSVDRISFTYEQYF. The CDR3 DNA is TGTGCCAGCAGCGTCGACAGGATTAGTTTTACCTACGAGCAGTACTTC.

This clone has just one count. V usage is TRBV28 and J usage is TRBJ1-3; TRBD1 is a possible D gene (5 bases). The CDR3 loop spans 19 amino acids. The V end lost 6 bases, the J end lost 1 base, and 25 bases lay between the germline ends. Germline CDR1 reads MDHEN; CDR2 reads SYDVKM. Here the CDR3 reads CASRDDSHHKYRSGNTIYF. CDR3 nucleotides: TGTGCCAGCAGAGATGACAGCCACCACAAATATAGATCTGGAAACACCATATATTTT.

CDR3 in amino acids: CASSRSRGVKLAFF. In nucleotides, the CDR3 is TGTGCCAGCAGCCGGAGCAGGGGCGTTAAGTTAGCTTTCTTT. This chain connects TRBV5-4 to TRBJ1-1, with D possibly matching TRBD1 (6 bases). The CDR3 sequence is 14 residues long. The V end was cut by 4 bases, the J end by 10 bases, with 20 bases between. Germline lookup yields CDR1 SGHNT and CDR2 YYREEE (reference sequence).

This clone was detected only a few times. V usage is TRBV29-1 and J usage is TRBJ2-7; 10 bases match TRBD2. V lost 3 bases, J lost 7 bases, and 15 bases stayed unmatched. CDR1 SQVTM and CDR2 ANQGSEA come from the germline V gene. The CDR3 extends over 16 amino acids. Here the CDR3 DNA reads TGCAGCGTTGAGGGAACTAGCGGGACCGTTCCTACTGAGCAGTACTTC. The encoded protein is CSVEGTSGTVPTEQYF.

The chain combines TRBV5-1 with TRBJ1-4; D is uncertain. CDR3 length: 16 residues. Trimming pared 0 bases from V and 4 bases from J, leaving 13 bases between. Germline V gives CDR1 SGHRS, CDR2 YFSETQ. Here the CDR3 reads CASSLVPLADNEKLFF. CDR3 DNA sequence: TGCGCCAGCAGCTTGGTCCCGTTGGCCGATAATGAAAAACTGTTTTTT.

The rearrangement uses TRBV5-6 and TRBJ1-1, with a possible D match to TRBD1 (6 bases). Germline values: CDR1 SGHDT, CDR2 YYEEEE. CDR3 size: 14 residues. The V gene lost 2 bases and the J gene lost 0 bases, with 8 bases spanning the gap. CDR3 in amino acids: CASSFQGLNTEAFF. CDR3 bases: TGTGCCAGCAGCTTCCAGGGGCTGAACACTGAAGCTTTCTTT. The full variable domain, completed using reference TRBV5-6 and TRBJ1-1, is DAGVTQSPTHLIKTRGQQVTLRCSPKSGHDTVSWYQQALGQGPQFIFQYYEEEERQRGNFPDRFSGHQFPNYSSELNVNALLLGDSALYLCASSFQGLNTEAFFGQGTRLTVV.

The chain uses TRBV19 and TRBJ1-1; no firm D call. There are 11 residues in the CDR3. V dropped 10 bases and J dropped 4 bases, with 10 bases sitting between them. Germline loops: CDR1 LNHDA, CDR2 SQIVND (reference sequence). The CDR3 region is CATLGGTEAFF. The CDR3 nucleotides are TGTGCCACTCTCGGCGGCACTGAAGCTTTCTTT. The full variable domain, with the rest looked up from reference TRBV19 and TRBJ1-1, is DGGITQSPKYLFRKEGQNVTLSCEQNLNHDAMYWYRQDPGQGLRLIYYSQIVNDFQKGDIAEGYSVSREKKESFPLTVTSAQKNPTAFYLCATLGGTEAFFGQGTRLTVV.

The gene calls are TRBV7-9 and TRBJ2-1, with 7 positions matching TRBD1. The CDR3 has 15 amino acids. The J segment lost 6 bases and the V segment lost 1 base, leaving 6 bases of the junction unmatched. The germline V gene has CDR1 SEHNR and CDR2 FQNEAQ (reference sequence). CDR3 coding DNA: TGTGCCAGCAGCTTAGTAGGGACAGCAGGCAATGAGCAGTTCTTC. Encoded protein: CASSLVGTAGNEQFF.

This chain connects TRBV21-1 to TRBJ2-2; the D call of TRBD1 is as the table states it, not checked on the DNA. TRBV21-1 is a recognized pseudogene. There are 13 residues in the CDR3. CDR3 protein: CAGPQGGSGELFF. For the CDR3, the DNA is TGTGCCGGGCCACAGGGGGGCTCCGGGGAGCTGTTTTTT.

This clone is labeled as medium-sized. This chain uses TRBV5-1 with TRBJ2-7; D is undetermined. V was clipped by 4 bases and J by 3 bases, with 5 bases between them. In germline, CDR1 is SGHRS, CDR2 YFSETQ. This CDR3 region has 11 residues. CDR3: CASSPGYEQYF. The CDR3 DNA reads TGCGCCAGCAGCCCCGGCTACGAGCAGTACTTC.

This clone was counted between two and nine times. This rearrangement joins TRBV7-9 to TRBJ1-1; D uncertain. The V end lost 3 bases, the J end lost 11 bases, and 10 bases lay between the germline ends. The CDR3 covers 11 residues. Per germline, CDR1 SEHNR and CDR2 FQNEAQ (reference sequence). This CDR3 is CASSFGEFAFF. Written as DNA, the CDR3 is TGTGCCAGCAGCTTCGGGGAGTTCGCTTTCTTT.

V and J are TRBV18 and TRBJ2-7, with TRBD1 as a possible D gene (7 bases). The CDR3 is made up of 17 amino acids. Germline V lookup: CDR1 KGHSH, CDR2 LQKENI. Trimming took 0 bases from V and 3 from J, leaving 18 bases between them. CDR3 sequence (DNA): TGTGCCAGCTCACCACCTGTTACACAGGGGAGGAACTACGAGCAGTACTTC. Residues: CASSPPVTQGRNYEQYF.

This clone was seen just once. V usage is TRBV4-1 and J usage is TRBJ2-7, with TRBD1 matching over 9 bases. Trimming took 11 bases from V and 2 from J; bases not matched to a gene: 13. This CDR3 comprises 15 residues. CDR1 MGHRA and CDR2 YSYEKL come from the germline V gene. The CDR3 protein is CAASNTGTGTYEQYF. In DNA, the CDR3 is TGCGCCGCCAGTAATACCGGGACAGGGACCTACGAGCAGTACTTC.

The rearrangement uses TRBV28 and TRBJ2-1; 8 bases match TRBD2. V was clipped by 6 bases and J by 7 bases; unmatched bases: 11. Germline V gives CDR1 MDHEN, CDR2 SYDVKM. The CDR3 covers 15 residues. Here the CDR3 DNA reads TGTGCCAGCAGGGATCCGGGACTAGGAGGTAATGAGCAGTTCTTC. Its protein is CASRDPGLGGNEQFF.